The 10 T cell receptor beta chains below were found in one sample sequenced in a study of OX40 agonist ivuxolimab in advanced cancers. The method was immunoSEQ multiplex PCR; TCRdb's version includes in-frame clones alone and lacks a portion of them. The sample lists about 77,000 clones, around 85% seen once, with about 4.6% in the top ten. The sample was CD4+ or CD8+ T cells sorted from blood, taken in a trial of the OX40 agonist ivuxolimab. The receptors stem from an adult with an advanced solid tumor such as melanoma, head and neck, liver or kidney cancer.

This chain joins TRBV2 and TRBJ1-6; unclear D gene. The germline CDR1 and CDR2 sequences are SNHLY and FYNNEI. CDR3 length: 13 amino acids. V dropped 9 bases and J dropped 3 bases, with 9 bases sitting between them. Here the CDR3 DNA reads TGTGCCAGTAGACACGACTATAATTCACCCCTCCACTTT. Its protein product is CASRHDYNSPLHF.

V gene TRBV4-3 combines with J gene TRBJ2-7; TRBD1 aligns across 9 bases. This CDR3 contains 14 residues. The germline V gene has CDR1 LGHNA and CDR2 YSLEER. V was clipped by 4 bases and J by 3 bases; unmatched bases: 4. The CDR3 spells CASSPRDRVYEQYF. In DNA, the CDR3 is TGCGCCAGCAGCCCGCGGGACAGGGTCTACGAGCAGTACTTC.

V usage is TRBV5-6 and J usage is TRBJ1-4; the D is unclear. Trimming pared 1 base from V and 6 bases from J, leaving 7 bases between. The CDR3 has 13 amino acids. The germline gives CDR1 SGHDT, CDR2 YYEEEE. CDR3 in DNA: TGTGCCAGCAGCTTGCCCCCGGATGAAAAACTGTTTTTT. Protein product: CASSLPPDEKLFF.

CDR3 sequence: CASSFFSTDTQYF. In nucleotides, the CDR3 is TGTGCCAGCAGCTTTTTCAGCACAGATACGCAGTATTTT. The chain links TRBV13 to TRBJ2-3; no clear D gene. The CDR3 extends over 13 amino acids. V was clipped by 3 bases and J by 0 bases, with 4 bases between them. Germline-derived CDR1 and CDR2 are PRHDT and FYEKMQ (reference sequence).

The chain is built from TRBV27 and TRBJ1-1; tentatively, D is TRBD1 (5 bases). Germline CDR1 and CDR2: MNHEY and SMNVEV (reference sequence). V was cut by 6 bases and J by 11 bases, with 16 bases left in between. The CDR3 covers 12 residues. This CDR3 is CASSLPGRNAFF. The DNA of the CDR3 is TGTGCCAGCAGCTTGCCGGGACGGAATGCTTTCTTT.

The chain recombines TRBV14 with TRBJ2-5, with D possibly matching TRBD1 (6 bases). V was clipped by 7 bases and J by 2 bases, with 14 bases between them. Germline V lookup: CDR1 SGHDN, CDR2 FVKESK. This CDR3 contains 14 residues. CDR3 nucleotides: TGTGCCAGCAACCCCGGACAGATGCAAGAGACCCAGTACTTC. Its translation is CASNPGQMQETQYF.

This chain joins TRBV19 and TRBJ2-4; 7 positions match TRBD1. The germline CDR1 and CDR2 sequences are LNHDA and SQIVND (reference sequence). The CDR3 covers 15 residues. V lost 6 bases to trimming and J lost 1 base; unmatched junction nucleotides: 6. CDR3 DNA sequence: TGTGCCAGTAGCCCGGGACAGCTCGCCAAAAACATTCAGTACTTC. Residues: CASSPGQLAKNIQYF. The full variable domain, rest sourced from reference TRBV19 and TRBJ2-4, is DGGITQSPKYLFRKEGQNVTLSCEQNLNHDAMYWYRQDPGQGLRLIYYSQIVNDFQKGDIAEGYSVSREKKESFPLTVTSAQKNPTAFYLCASSPGQLAKNIQYFGAGTRLSVL.

The V call is TRBV7-8, the J call TRBJ1-2, with TRBD1 identical over 9 bases. The CDR3 has 15 amino acids. Germline V gene lookup returns CDR1 SGHVS and CDR2 FQNEAQ. The ends lost 1 base at V and 5 bases at J; junction bases unmatched: 5. The DNA for the CDR3 is TGTGCCAGCAGCTTAGAGGCCGGGACAGGGTATGGCTACACCTTC. Translating gives CASSLEAGTGYGYTF.

The V gene is TRBV4-3, the J gene TRBJ1-2, with D hard to call. Trimming shortened V by 0 bases and J by 0 bases, and 8 bases separated the two germline ends. CDR3 length equals 15 residues. Germline CDR1 LGHNA, CDR2 YSLEER. CDR3 sequence (DNA): TGCGCCAGCAGCCAAGATGTTTCAGCTAACTATGGCTACACCTTC. Translating gives CASSQDVSANYGYTF.

This chain links TRBV7-2 with TRBJ1-4, with no clear D. Germline V gives CDR1 SGHTA, CDR2 FQGNSA. The CDR3 contains 14 residues. V was pared by 5 bases and J by 10 bases, with 17 bases between. CDR3 nucleotide sequence: TGTGCCAGCAGCCCTACCGGTCAGCCGGGAAAACTGTTTTTT. Its translation: CASSPTGQPGKLFF. Filled out from reference TRBV7-2 and TRBJ1-4, the complete variable domain reads GAGVSQSPSNKVTEKGKDVELRCDPISGHTALYWYRQSLGQGLEFLIYFQGNSAPDKSGLPSDRFSAERTGGSVSTLTIQRTQQEDSAVYLCASSPTGQPGKLFFGSGTQLSVL.